This note documents a single TCR beta chain sequence. Its specificity is unknown. The data derive from a study of CD8+ T cells in alopecia areata. Study conclusions and caveats: In scalp, tofacitinib significantly decreased clonality and expanded CD8+ clones among the top 100. It was lesional scalp, especially alopecia totalis/universalis, that showed higher clonality than normal scalp. Many expanded lesional clones persisted during tofacitinib (in both scalp and blood).

cDNA serving as the sequencing template came from extracted, reverse transcribed RNA. Only in-frame clones appear in the TCRdb table, and some are missing; sequencing was by immunoSEQ multiplex PCR. The table lists 100,000 to 150,000 clones, 58% of them singletons. Specified treatment: oral pan-JAK inhibitor, 5-10 mg twice daily. Lesional scalp punch biopsies and peripheral blood came from alopecia areata patients. This CDR3 has 15 residues. Germline CDR1 reads GTSNPN; CDR2 reads SVGIG (reference sequence). The V end lost 1 base, the J end lost 1 base, and 11 bases lay between the germline ends. The V call is TRBV30, the J call TRBJ1-5; D remains unclear. The sequence came from a human donor with alopecia areata. The sample consisted of CD8+ T cells sorted from blood, taken at week 4, from a patient treated with tofacitinib. The CDR3 DNA is TGTGCCTGGAGTGATGGAAATGGGAGCAATCAGCCCCAGCATTTT. Its protein is CAWSDGNGSNQPQHF.